Reported below is one TCR beta chain. As originally analysed: Counts of nucleated cells, estimated from reference gene primer amplification, were obtained. TCRdb keeps only in-frame clones here, not all; method: immunoSEQ multiplex PCR. That table supplies the V and J calls and clone size; D and trimming were determined from the DNA. The sample has tens of thousands of clones, 70% to 85% seen once. This specimen belongs to a study of blood T cell repertoires in COVID-19. About the study: Researchers got acute and convalescent COVID-19 samples from the United States, Italy and Spain. The cDNA or gDNA used as material had been derived from T cells, B-cell-depleted T cells, or PBMCs.

Looked up from germline, CDR1 is KGHDR and CDR2 is SFDVKD. The CDR3 runs 12 residues. Trimming took off 5 bases at V and 6 bases at J, with 8 bases between the two ends. The chain is built from TRBV24-1 and TRBJ2-3; the D gene is possibly TRBD2 (5 bases). The sequenced sample was peripheral blood. The source of this sequence is a man aged 60-69 years with acute or convalescent COVID-19. Written as DNA, the CDR3 is TGTGCCACCAGTGGGTGGAGGGATACGCAGTATTTT. Translated: CATSGWRDTQYF.